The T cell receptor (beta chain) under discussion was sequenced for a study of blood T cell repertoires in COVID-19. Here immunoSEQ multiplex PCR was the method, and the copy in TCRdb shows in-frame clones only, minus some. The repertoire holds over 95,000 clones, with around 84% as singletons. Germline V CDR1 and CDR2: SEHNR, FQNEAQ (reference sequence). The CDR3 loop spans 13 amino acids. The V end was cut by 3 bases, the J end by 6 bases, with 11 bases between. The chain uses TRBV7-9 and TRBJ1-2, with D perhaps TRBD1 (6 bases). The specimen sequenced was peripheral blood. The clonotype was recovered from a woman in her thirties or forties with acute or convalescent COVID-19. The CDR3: CASSLGDTHGYTF. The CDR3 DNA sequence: TGTGCCAGCAGCTTGGGGGACACCCATGGCTACACCTTC.